This T cell receptor beta chain was identified in a study of cytomegalovirus exposure and HLA in healthy donors. Notes on the study in general: It was confirmed in vitro that three of the CMV-associated chains were specific for CMV antigens.

Concerning this clone: Antigen: not known.

Amplification used 60 Vbeta primers and 13 Jbeta primers. Profiled with immunoSEQ multiplex PCR; TCRdb holds only in-frame clones, not every one. This sample yields approximately 260,000 clones, of which nearly 95% are seen a single time; 1.7% belongs to the top ten. V lost 2 bases and J 4 bases, leaving 9 bases between the germline ends. The germline CDR1 and CDR2 sequences are GTSNPN and SVGIG (reference sequence). The CDR3 extends over 12 amino acids. The V gene is TRBV30, the J gene TRBJ2-7, with D possibly TRBD2 on 6 matching bases. Sequencing was carried out using PBMCs. This receptor was identified in a girl aged 2 to 9 in good health and CMV-seronegative. CDR3 loop: CAWSLGGYEQYF. DNA of the CDR3: TGTGCCTGGAGTCTTGGGGGGTACGAGCAGTACTTC. Supplemented by reference TRBV30 and TRBJ2-7, the full variable domain reads SQTIHQWPATLVQPVGSPLSLECTVEGTSNPNLYWYRQAAGRGLQLLFYSVGIGQISSEVPQNLSASRPQDRQFILSSKKLLLSDSGFYLCAWSLGGYEQYFGPGTRLTVT.